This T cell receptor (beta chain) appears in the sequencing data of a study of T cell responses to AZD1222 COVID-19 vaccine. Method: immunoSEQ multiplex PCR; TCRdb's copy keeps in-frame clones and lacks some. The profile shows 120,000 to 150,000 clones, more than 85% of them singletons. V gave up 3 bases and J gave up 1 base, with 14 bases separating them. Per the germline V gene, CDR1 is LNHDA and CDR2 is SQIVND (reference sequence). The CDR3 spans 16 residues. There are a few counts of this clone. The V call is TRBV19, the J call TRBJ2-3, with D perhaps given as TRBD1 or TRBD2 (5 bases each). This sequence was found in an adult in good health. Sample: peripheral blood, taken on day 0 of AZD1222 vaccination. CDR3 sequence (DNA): TGTGCCAGTAGTATGGGGCTGAATAGCGGCACAGATACGCAGTATTTT. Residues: CASSMGLNSGTDTQYF.